The 9 T cell receptor beta chains below all came from one sample that was sequenced in a study of shared clonotypes between healthy human individuals. The assay was immunoSEQ multiplex PCR, and TCRdb's table has in-frame clones only and misses some. The table shows approximately 710,000 clones, with 90% occurring only once. Sequencing input: memory CD8+ T cells from PBMCs. Documented subset: CD45RO+ cells pooled with CCR7-negative TemRA cells. Every receptor here comes from a man younger than 30 in good health. Some clones in this sample may be carry-over from other donors' samples.

This CDR3 reads CASSYHLRVPGTIYF. DNA of the CDR3: TGTGCCAGCAGCTACCACCTCCGGGTGCCGGGCACCATATATTTT. The V and J genes are TRBV5-4 and TRBJ1-3; unclear D gene. Germline values: CDR1 SGHNT, CDR2 YYREEE (reference sequence). CDR3 length: 15 residues. Trimming left V 3 bases short and J 9 bases short, with 19 bases between.

The rearrangement links TRBV6-1 to TRBJ2-7; 9 bases fit TRBD1. CDR1 and CDR2 from the germline V gene are MNHNS and SASEGT. The CDR3 has 14 amino acids. Germline trimming cut 8 bases from V and 2 bases from J; bases unmatched to any gene: 7. CDR3 DNA sequence: TGTGCCAGCGCCCCCGACAGGGGGACCTACGAGCAGTACTTC. Its protein product is CASAPDRGTYEQYF.

Here the CDR3 DNA reads TGTGCCAGCAGCCCACGGACAGGGAGAGACGAGCAGTACTTC. The encoded protein is CASSPRTGRDEQYF. The rearrangement links TRBV27 to TRBJ2-7; 8 bases are a match to TRBD1. Looked up from germline, CDR1 is MNHEY and CDR2 is SMNVEV (reference sequence). CDR3 length: 14 residues. V was clipped by 6 bases and J by 5 bases; unmatched bases: 9.

The rearrangement links TRBV27 to TRBJ1-1; 8 bases align to TRBD1. CDR3 size: 16 residues. Germline V lookup: CDR1 MNHEY, CDR2 SMNVEV (reference sequence). The ends lost 5 bases at V and 5 bases at J; junction bases unmatched: 13. CDR3 region: CASSLVRGQGPTEAFF. The CDR3 coding sequence is TGTGCCAGCAGTCTTGTGCGAGGACAGGGTCCGACTGAAGCTTTCTTT.

The V gene is TRBV5-8, the J gene TRBJ2-3; D is unclear. V lost 4 bases and J lost 6, with 3 bases in between. CDR1 and CDR2 from the germline V gene are SGHTS and YDEGEE. The CDR3 totals 10 residues. The CDR3 here is CASSPDTQYF. CDR3 sequence (DNA): TGTGCCAGCAGCCCGGATACGCAGTATTTT. Looking up the rest from reference TRBV5-8 and TRBJ2-3 gives the full variable domain: EAGVTQSPTHLIKTRGQQATLRCSPISGHTSVYWYQQALGLGLQFLLWYDEGEERNRGNFPPRFSGRQFPNYSSELNVNALELEDSALYLCASSPDTQYFGPGTRLTVL.

The CDR3 DNA sequence: TGTGCCAGCAGCGCGGGGCGTAGACAGGCGAACTATGGCTACACCTTC. Protein: CASSAGRRQANYGYTF. The V call is TRBV28, the J call TRBJ1-2, with D possibly TRBD1 on 6 matching bases. This CDR3 spans 16 amino acids. Trimming took 6 bases from V and 2 from J, leaving 19 bases between them. Germline CDR1 reads MDHEN; CDR2 reads SYDVKM.

This clone appeared a single time. The sample contains more than one DNA sequence encoding this CDR3. The V and J genes are TRBV28 and TRBJ1-5, with TRBD1 matching 7 bases. CDR1 is MDHEN and CDR2 is SYDVKM in the germline V gene. The CDR3 consists of 14 residues. Germline trimming cut 3 bases from V and 6 bases from J; bases unmatched to any gene: 5. The DNA for the CDR3 is TGTGCCAGCAGTTTGAGGGGGCGATCTCAGCCCCAGCATTTT. This encodes CASSLRGRSQPQHF.

In this sample, this clone turned up many times. The CDR3 DNA follows: TGTGCCAGCAGCCATTATCACCCATACTCTGGGGCCAACGTCCTGACTTTC. Residues: CASSHYHPYSGANVLTF. The chain is built from TRBV11-1 and TRBJ2-6, with no clear D. The CDR3 is made up of 17 amino acids. Germline assignment: CDR1 SGHAT and CDR2 FQDESV (reference sequence). V lost 5 bases, J lost 0 bases, and 14 bases lay in between.

V and J are TRBV5-4 and TRBJ2-3; D not resolved. The V end was cut by 4 bases, the J end by 5 bases, with 8 bases between. Germline CDR1 is SGHNT and CDR2 is YYREEE (reference sequence). The CDR3 has 12 residues. The CDR3: CASSPSGDTQYF. The CDR3 DNA is TGTGCCAGCAGCCCCTCAGGAGATACGCAGTATTTT. Full variable domain (remainder filled in from reference TRBV5-4 and TRBJ2-3): ETGVTQSPTHLIKTRGQQVTLRCSSQSGHNTVSWYQQALGQGPQFIFQYYREEENGRGNFPPRFSGLQFPNYSSELNVNALELDDSALYLCASSPSGDTQYFGPGTRLTVL.